The 12 T cell receptor beta chains presented below share a single source sample, sequenced in a study of T cell repertoires in cytomegalovirus infection (dated by TCRdb to the late 2010s). Their target antigens are unknown. Interpreted using the paper, the treatment or condition label stands for: in vitro stimulation with specific CMV peptide epitopes to enrich CMV-specific T cells. Sequencing instrument: Illumina HiSeq 1500. The raw public reads went through TCRdb reprocessing: fastp at Q25, MiXCR clone calling, in-frame beta chains kept. Every entry covers one CDR3 protein and lists the most common genes and DNA from its rows. This sample lists about 480,000 distinct CDR3 sequences; around 35% were detected once. The top ten constitute under 20% of the sample. Sequenced here: cultured PBMCs, sampled from culture after CMV antigen stimulation. These receptors originate from a human donor in good health (CMV status not recorded). Some clones in this sample may be carry-over from other donors' samples.

This rearrangement joins TRBV10-3 to TRBJ1-2; D remains ambiguous. Trimming took off 1 base at V and 4 bases at J, with 7 bases between the two ends. This CDR3 contains 13 residues. CDR1 is ENHRY, CDR2 SYGVKD, per germline. In DNA form, the CDR3 reads TGTGCCATCAGTGAGTTCGATCGCTATGGCTACACCTTC. Protein: CAISEFDRYGYTF.

The CDR3 is CATSVQGNTEAFF. The CDR3 nucleotides read TGTGCCACCAGTGTACAGGGGAACACTGAAGCTTTCTTT. The chain is built from TRBV24-1 and TRBJ1-1; a weak D match, TRBD1 (6 bases). The CDR3 length is 13 residues. V was shortened by 5 bases and J by 1 base, with 7 bases between the two germline ends. In germline, CDR1 is KGHDR, CDR2 SFDVKD.

The rearrangement joins TRBV9 to TRBJ2-1; 11 bases agree with TRBD2. This CDR3 spans 16 amino acids. Trimming at V came to 0 bases and at J to 4 bases, leaving 3 bases not matched to a gene. CDR1 and CDR2 (germline): SGDLS, YYNGEE. Here the CDR3 reads CASSVVGTSGYNEQFF. CDR3 DNA: TGTGCCAGCAGCGTAGTGGGGACTAGCGGTTACAATGAGCAGTTCTTC.

V is TRBV6-2 or TRBV6-3 and J is TRBJ1-5; D gene ambiguous. V gave up 7 bases and J gave up 7 bases, with 11 bases separating them. Per germline, CDR1 MNHEY and CDR2 SVGEGT. The CDR3 runs to 12 residues. The DNA of the CDR3 is TGTGCCAGCAACCCTTCTGGGCAGCCCCAGCATTTT. The encoded protein is CASNPSGQPQHF.

This clonotype was found a few times. This chain uses TRBV25-1 with TRBJ2-7; 9 nucleotides match TRBD1. The CDR3 has 14 residues. Germline CDR1 is MGHDK and CDR2 is SYGVNS. The ends lost 5 bases at V and 6 bases at J; junction bases unmatched: 8. The CDR3 nucleotides are TGTGCCAGCAGTCGGGGACAGGGAATCGGCGAGCAGTACTTC. Its translation: CASSRGQGIGEQYF.

Many counts were recorded for this clonotype. The CDR3 is CASSLGGPAGEQYV. In nucleotides, the CDR3 is TGTGCCAGCAGCTTAGGGGGACCTGCGGGCGAGCAGTACGTC. V usage is TRBV7-2 and J usage is TRBJ2-7, with D perhaps TRBD1 or TRBD2 (5 bases each). This CDR3 has 14 amino acids. Germline CDR1 is SGHTA and CDR2 is FQGNSA. V shed 1 base and J shed 6 bases, with 13 bases lying between them.

This clonotype came up a few times. V usage is TRBV4-3 and J usage is TRBJ2-7, with 7 positions matching TRBD2. Germline V gene data show CDR1 as LGHNA and CDR2 as YSLEER. Trimming removed 1 base from V and 5 bases from J; junction bases left unmatched: 11. The CDR3 contains 16 residues. The CDR3 nucleotides are TGCGCCAGCAGCCAAGTTTCGCGGGAGTGGAGCCACGAGCAGTACGTC. Translated: CASSQVSREWSHEQYV.

The V call is TRBV3-1, the J call TRBJ2-3, with TRBD2 matching 9 bases. V lost 3 bases to trimming and J lost 10 bases; unmatched junction nucleotides: 5. This CDR3 is built from 13 residues. Germline lookup yields CDR1 LGHDT and CDR2 YNNKEL (reference sequence). The CDR3 nucleotides read TGTGCCAGCAGCCAGGGGACTAGCTGGGCGCAGTATTTT. Protein: CASSQGTSWAQYF.

The chain joins TRBV20-1 to TRBJ1-1; perhaps TRBD1 as D (5 bases). Germline loops: CDR1 DFQATT, CDR2 SNEGSKA (reference sequence). Trimming took off 5 bases at V and 8 bases at J, with 12 bases between the two ends. This CDR3 region has 11 residues. As DNA, the CDR3 is TGCAGTGCTCGCGGGGGGTCCGAAGCTTTCTTT. Protein product: CSARGGSEAFF.

This sequence joins TRBV19 and TRBJ1-4; the D is unclear. Trimming cost V 6 bases and J 8 bases, with 19 bases left between them. CDR1 is LNHDA, CDR2 SQIVND, per germline (reference sequence). This CDR3 region has 15 residues. The CDR3 DNA reads TGTGCCAGTAGCCTCGGGAATATGGGAGGGGAAAAACTGTTTTTT. Its translation: CASSLGNMGGEKLFF.

This sequence joins TRBV5-1 and TRBJ2-2, with 8 bases lining up with TRBD1. The germline gives CDR1 SGHRS, CDR2 YFSETQ. The CDR3 is made up of 15 amino acids. V lost 2 bases, J lost 5 bases, and 5 bases stayed unmatched. CDR3 amino acids: CASSFQGAQTGELFF. The DNA of the CDR3 is TGCGCCAGCAGCTTCCAGGGGGCGCAGACCGGGGAGCTGTTTTTT. Full variable domain (remainder filled in from reference TRBV5-1 and TRBJ2-2): KAGVTQTPRYLIKTRGQQVTLSCSPISGHRSVSWYQQTPGQGLQFLFEYFSETQRNKGNFPGRFSGRQFSNSRSEMNVSTLELGDSALYLCASSFQGAQTGELFFGEGSRLTVL.

This clonotype came up a few times. This chain links TRBV12-3 or TRBV12-4 with TRBJ1-2; D is perhaps TRBD1 (5 bases). The length of the CDR3 is 15 residues. The germline V and J ends were trimmed by 5 bases and 4 bases, with 17 bases remaining between them. CDR3 in amino acids: CASSRVAGYSYGYTF. The CDR3 DNA reads TGTGCCAGCAGTCGCGTAGCAGGGTACAGCTATGGCTACACCTTC.